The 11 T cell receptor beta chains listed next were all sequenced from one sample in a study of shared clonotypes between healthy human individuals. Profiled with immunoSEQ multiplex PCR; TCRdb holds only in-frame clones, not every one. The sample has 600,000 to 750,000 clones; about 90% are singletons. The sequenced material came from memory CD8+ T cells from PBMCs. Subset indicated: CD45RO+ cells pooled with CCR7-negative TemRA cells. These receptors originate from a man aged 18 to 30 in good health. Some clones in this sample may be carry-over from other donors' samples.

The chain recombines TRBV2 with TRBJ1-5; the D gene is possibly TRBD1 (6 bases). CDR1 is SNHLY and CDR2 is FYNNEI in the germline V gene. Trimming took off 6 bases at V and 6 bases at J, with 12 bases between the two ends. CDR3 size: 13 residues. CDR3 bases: TGTGCCAGCAGCTACCCAGGGGTTCAGCCCCAGCATTTT. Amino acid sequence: CASSYPGVQPQHF. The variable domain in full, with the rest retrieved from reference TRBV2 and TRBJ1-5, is EPEVTQTPSHQVTQMGQEVILRCVPISNHLYFYWYRQILGQKVEFLVSFYNNEISEKSEIFDDQFSVERPDGSNFTLKIRSTKLEDSAMYFCASSYPGVQPQHFGDGTRLSIL.

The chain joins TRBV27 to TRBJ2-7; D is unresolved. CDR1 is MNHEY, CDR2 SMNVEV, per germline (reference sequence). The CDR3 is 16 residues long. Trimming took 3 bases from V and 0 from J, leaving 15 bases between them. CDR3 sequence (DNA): TGTGCCAGCAGTTTTTCTCCCTATGACACCTCCTACGAGCAGTACTTC. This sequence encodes CASSFSPYDTSYEQYF.

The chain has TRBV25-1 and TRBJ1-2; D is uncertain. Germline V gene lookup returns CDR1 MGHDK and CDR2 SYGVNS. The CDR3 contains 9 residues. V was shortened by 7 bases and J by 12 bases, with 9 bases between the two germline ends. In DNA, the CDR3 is TGTGCCAGCATAGGGTACAACACCTTC. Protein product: CASIGYNTF.

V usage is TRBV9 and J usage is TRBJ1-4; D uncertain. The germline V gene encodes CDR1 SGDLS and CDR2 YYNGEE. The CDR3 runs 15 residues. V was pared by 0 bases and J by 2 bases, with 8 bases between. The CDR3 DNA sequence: TGTGCCAGCAGCGTAGCGAGGAGTACTAATGAAAAACTGTTTTTT. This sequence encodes CASSVARSTNEKLFF.

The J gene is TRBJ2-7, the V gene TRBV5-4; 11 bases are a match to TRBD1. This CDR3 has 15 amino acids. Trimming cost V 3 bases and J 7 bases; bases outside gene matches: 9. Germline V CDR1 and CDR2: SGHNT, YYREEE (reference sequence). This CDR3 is CASSSPGQGAKEQYF. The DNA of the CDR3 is TGTGCCAGCAGCTCGCCAGGACAGGGGGCCAAAGAGCAGTACTTC. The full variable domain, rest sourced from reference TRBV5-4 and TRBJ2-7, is ETGVTQSPTHLIKTRGQQVTLRCSSQSGHNTVSWYQQALGQGPQFIFQYYREEENGRGNFPPRFSGLQFPNYSSELNVNALELDDSALYLCASSSPGQGAKEQYFGPGTRLTVT.

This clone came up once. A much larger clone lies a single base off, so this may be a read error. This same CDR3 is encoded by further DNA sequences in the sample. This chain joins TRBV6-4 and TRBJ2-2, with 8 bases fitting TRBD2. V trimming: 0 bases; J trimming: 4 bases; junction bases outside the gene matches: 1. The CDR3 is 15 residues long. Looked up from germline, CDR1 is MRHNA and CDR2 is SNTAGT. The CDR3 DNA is TGTGCCAGCAGTGACTCCCGGGAGGGCACCGGGGAGCTGTTTTTT. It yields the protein CASSDSREGTGELFF.

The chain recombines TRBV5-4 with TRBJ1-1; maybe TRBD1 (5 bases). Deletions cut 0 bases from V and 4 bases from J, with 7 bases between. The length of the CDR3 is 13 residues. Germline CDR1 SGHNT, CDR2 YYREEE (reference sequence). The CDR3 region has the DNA TGTGCCAGCAGCTTGGGGGGGGTCACTGAAGCTTTCTTT. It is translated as CASSLGGVTEAFF.

CDR3 sequence reads: CASSQVVRGAYEQYF. For the CDR3, the DNA is TGCGCCAGCAGCCAAGTGGTCAGGGGAGCGTACGAGCAGTACTTC. J is TRBJ2-7 and V is TRBV4-3; TRBD1 might be the D (6 bases). The CDR3 is made up of 15 amino acids. Trimming stripped 1 base from V and 4 bases from J, with 14 bases between. Per the germline V gene, CDR1 is LGHNA and CDR2 is YSLEER.

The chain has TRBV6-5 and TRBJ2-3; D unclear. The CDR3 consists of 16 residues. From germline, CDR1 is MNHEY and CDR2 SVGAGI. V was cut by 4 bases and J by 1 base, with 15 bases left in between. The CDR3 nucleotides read TGTGCCAGCAGTTCTCTCCGGAAGGACCGCACAGATACGCAGTATTTT. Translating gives CASSSLRKDRTDTQYF.

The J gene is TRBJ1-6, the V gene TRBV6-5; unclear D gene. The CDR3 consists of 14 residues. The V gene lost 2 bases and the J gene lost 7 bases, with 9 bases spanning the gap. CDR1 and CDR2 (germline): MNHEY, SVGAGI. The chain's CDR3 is CASSYGVRNSPLHF. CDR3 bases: TGTGCCAGCAGTTACGGGGTACGAAATTCACCCCTCCACTTT.

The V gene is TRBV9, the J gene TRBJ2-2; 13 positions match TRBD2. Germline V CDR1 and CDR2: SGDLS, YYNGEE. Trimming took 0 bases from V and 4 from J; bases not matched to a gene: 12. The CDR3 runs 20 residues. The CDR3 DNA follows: TGTGCCAGCAGCGTAGCTACGGGACTAGCGGGATCCGTGGGCACCGGGGAGCTGTTTTTT. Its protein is CASSVATGLAGSVGTGELFF.